One and the same sample provided the 3 T cell receptor beta chains below, sequenced in a study of T cell responses to AZD1222 COVID-19 vaccine (dated by TCRdb to about 2021). The sample's time point, from its label and the paper: about 28 days (+/-7) after the second vaccine dose. The library was obtained by the immunoSEQ multiplex PCR assay. Drawn from immuneACCESS, this table holds only the in-frame rearrangements with V and J called that TCRdb kept. Clones are partly lost; checked studies trace under half to an unresolved V gene and leave the rest unexplained. The sample profile shows under 25,000 clones; about four fifths of them were found once. About 16% of the sample goes to the ten largest clones. The sequenced sample was peripheral blood, obtained 28 days after the second AZD1222 dose. These receptors all come from an adult who received the AZD1222 COVID-19 vaccine.

The J gene is TRBJ1-2, the V gene TRBV4-1; 9 bases map to TRBD1. The CDR3 contains 14 residues. Germline V lookup: CDR1 MGHRA, CDR2 YSYEKL. V lost 2 bases to trimming and J lost 6 bases; unmatched junction nucleotides: 4. The CDR3 sequence is CASSQPGQGDGYTF. CDR3 coding DNA: TGCGCCAGCAGCCAACCGGGACAGGGTGATGGCTACACCTTC.

This clone has a single count. The rearrangement links TRBV18 to TRBJ1-1; 7 nucleotides line up with TRBD1. CDR3 length equals 15 residues. With V trimmed by 3 bases and J by 1 base, 5 bases remained unmatched. CDR1 and CDR2 (germline): KGHSH, LQKENI. Written as DNA, the CDR3 is TGTGCCAGCTCACCGCTCAGGGGGGGGAACACTGAAGCTTTCTTT. Protein sequence: CASSPLRGGNTEAFF.

The chain joins TRBV5-8 to TRBJ2-3, with D possibly being TRBD1 (5 bases). The germline V gene has CDR1 SGHTS and CDR2 YDEGEE. V shed 1 base and J shed 5 bases, with 11 bases lying between them. The CDR3 extends over 14 amino acids. The CDR3 bases are TGTGCCAGCAGCTTGTCAGGGTTTGAAGATACGCAGTATTTT. Its translation: CASSLSGFEDTQYF.